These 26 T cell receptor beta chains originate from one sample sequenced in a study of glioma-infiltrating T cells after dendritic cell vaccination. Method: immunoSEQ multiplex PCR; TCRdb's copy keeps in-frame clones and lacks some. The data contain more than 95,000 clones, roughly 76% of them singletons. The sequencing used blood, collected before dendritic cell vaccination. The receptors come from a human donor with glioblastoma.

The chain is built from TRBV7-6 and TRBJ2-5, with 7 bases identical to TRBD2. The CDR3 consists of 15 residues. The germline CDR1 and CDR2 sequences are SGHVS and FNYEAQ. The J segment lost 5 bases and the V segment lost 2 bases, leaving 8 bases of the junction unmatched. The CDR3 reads CASSLLRGKGETQYF. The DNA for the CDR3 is TGTGCCAGCAGCTTATTGCGGGGGAAGGGGGAGACCCAGTACTTC.

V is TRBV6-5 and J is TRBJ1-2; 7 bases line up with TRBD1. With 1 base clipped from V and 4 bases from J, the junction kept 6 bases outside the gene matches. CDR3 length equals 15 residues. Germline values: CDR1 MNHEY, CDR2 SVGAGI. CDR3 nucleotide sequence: TGTGCCAGCAGTTACTTGGGACAGTCCCTCTATGGCTACACCTTC. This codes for CASSYLGQSLYGYTF.

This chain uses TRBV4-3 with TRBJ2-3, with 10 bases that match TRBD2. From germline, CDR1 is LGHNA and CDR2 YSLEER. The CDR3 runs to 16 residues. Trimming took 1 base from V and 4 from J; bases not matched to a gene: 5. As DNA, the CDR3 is TGCGCCAGCAGCCAAGCAACAGCGGGGGGGGCAGATACGCAGTATTTT. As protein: CASSQATAGGADTQYF.

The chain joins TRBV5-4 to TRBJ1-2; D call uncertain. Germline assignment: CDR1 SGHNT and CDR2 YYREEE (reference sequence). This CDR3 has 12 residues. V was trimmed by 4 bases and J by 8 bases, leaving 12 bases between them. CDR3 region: CASSTWVRGYTF. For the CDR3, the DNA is TGTGCCAGCAGCACCTGGGTCAGGGGCTACACCTTC.

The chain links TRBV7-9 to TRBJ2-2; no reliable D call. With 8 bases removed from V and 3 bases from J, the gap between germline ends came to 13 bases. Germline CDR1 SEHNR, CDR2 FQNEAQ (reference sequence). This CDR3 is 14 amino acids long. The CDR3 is CASSDTPDTGELFF. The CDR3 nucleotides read TGTGCCAGCTCCGACACGCCGGACACCGGGGAGCTGTTTTTT.

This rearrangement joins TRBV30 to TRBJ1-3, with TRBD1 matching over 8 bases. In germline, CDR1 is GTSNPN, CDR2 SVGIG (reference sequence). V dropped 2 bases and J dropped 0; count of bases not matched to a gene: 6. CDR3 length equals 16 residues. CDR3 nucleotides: TGTGCCTGGAGTTGGGACAGGCTATTCTCTGGAAACACCATATATTTT. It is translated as CAWSWDRLFSGNTIYF.

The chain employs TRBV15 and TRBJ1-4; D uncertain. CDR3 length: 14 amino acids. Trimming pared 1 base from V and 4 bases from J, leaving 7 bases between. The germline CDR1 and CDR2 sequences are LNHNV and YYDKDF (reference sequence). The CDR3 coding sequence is TGTGCCACCAGCAGAGCAGGAAATAATGAAAAACTGTTTTTT. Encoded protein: CATSRAGNNEKLFF.

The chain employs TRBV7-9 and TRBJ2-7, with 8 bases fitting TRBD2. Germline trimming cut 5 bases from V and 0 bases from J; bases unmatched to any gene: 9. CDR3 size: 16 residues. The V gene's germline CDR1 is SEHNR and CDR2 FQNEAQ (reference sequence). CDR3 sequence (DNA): TGTGCCAGCAGCCGTAGCGGGGCTGGCTTCTCCTACGAGCAGTACTTC. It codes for CASSRSGAGFSYEQYF.

The CDR3 sequence is CASSFGLAGGSRSTDTQYF. The CDR3, as DNA: TGTGCCAGCAGCTTCGGACTAGCGGGGGGCTCCCGTAGCACAGATACGCAGTATTTT. The gene calls are TRBV11-2 and TRBJ2-3; TRBD2 matches 14 bases. Germline V gives CDR1 SGHAT, CDR2 FQNNGV. The CDR3 consists of 19 residues. Germline trimming cut 3 bases from V and 0 bases from J; bases unmatched to any gene: 8.

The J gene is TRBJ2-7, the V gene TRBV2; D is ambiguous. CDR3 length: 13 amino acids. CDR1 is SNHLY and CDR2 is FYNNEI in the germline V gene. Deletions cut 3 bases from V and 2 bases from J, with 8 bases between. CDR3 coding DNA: TGTGCCAGCAGTGAGACATTCACCTACGAGCAGTACTTC. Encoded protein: CASSETFTYEQYF.

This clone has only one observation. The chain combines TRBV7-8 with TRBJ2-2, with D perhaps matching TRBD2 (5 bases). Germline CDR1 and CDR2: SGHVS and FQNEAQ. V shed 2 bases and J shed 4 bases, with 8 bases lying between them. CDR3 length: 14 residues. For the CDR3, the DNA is TGTGCCAGCAGCTTACAAGGGAGCACCGGGGAGCTGTTTTTT. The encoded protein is CASSLQGSTGELFF.

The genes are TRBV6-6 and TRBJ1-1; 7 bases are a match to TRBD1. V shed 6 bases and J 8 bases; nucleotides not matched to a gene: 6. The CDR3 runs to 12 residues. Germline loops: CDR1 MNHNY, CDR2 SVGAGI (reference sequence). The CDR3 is CASSNRGREAFF. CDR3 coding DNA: TGTGCCAGCAGCAACAGGGGAAGAGAAGCTTTCTTT.

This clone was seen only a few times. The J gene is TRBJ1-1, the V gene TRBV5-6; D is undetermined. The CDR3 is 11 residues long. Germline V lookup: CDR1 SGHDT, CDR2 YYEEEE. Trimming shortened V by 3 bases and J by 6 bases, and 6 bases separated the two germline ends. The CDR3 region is CASSWRAEAFF. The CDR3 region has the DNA TGTGCCAGCAGCTGGCGGGCTGAAGCTTTCTTT.

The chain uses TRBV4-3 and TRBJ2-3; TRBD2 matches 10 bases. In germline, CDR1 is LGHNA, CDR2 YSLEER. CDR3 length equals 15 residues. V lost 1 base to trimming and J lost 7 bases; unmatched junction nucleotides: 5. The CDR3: CASSQGLAGEYTQYF. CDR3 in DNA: TGCGCCAGCAGCCAAGGCCTAGCGGGGGAGTATACGCAGTATTTT.

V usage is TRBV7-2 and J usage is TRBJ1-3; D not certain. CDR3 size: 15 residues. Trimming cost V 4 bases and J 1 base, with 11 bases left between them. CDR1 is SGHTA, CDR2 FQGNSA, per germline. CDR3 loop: CASSSSVSSGNTIYF. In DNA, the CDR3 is TGTGCCAGCAGCTCCTCAGTTTCTTCTGGAAACACCATATATTTT.

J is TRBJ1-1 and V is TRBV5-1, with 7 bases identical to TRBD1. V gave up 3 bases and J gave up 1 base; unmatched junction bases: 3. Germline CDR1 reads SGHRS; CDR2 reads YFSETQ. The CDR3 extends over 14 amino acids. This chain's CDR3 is CASSSNRGNTEAFF. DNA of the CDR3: TGCGCCAGCAGCTCGAACAGGGGGAACACTGAAGCTTTCTTT.

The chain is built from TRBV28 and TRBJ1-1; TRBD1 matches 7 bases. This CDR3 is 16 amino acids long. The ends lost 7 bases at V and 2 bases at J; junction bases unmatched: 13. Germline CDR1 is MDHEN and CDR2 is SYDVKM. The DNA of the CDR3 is TGTGCCAGCATAGATCTGACAGGGAACTCCAACACTGAAGCTTTCTTT. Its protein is CASIDLTGNSNTEAFF.

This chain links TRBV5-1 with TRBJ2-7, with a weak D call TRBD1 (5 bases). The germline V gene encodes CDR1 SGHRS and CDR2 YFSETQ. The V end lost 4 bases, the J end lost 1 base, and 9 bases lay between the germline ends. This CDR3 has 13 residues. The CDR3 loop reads CASSHDSSYEQYF. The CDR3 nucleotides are TGCGCCAGCAGCCATGACAGTTCCTACGAGCAGTACTTC.

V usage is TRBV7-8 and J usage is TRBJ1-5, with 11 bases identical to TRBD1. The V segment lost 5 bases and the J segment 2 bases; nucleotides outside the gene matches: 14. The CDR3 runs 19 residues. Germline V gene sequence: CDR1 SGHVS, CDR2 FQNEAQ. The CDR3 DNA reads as TGTGCCAGCAGCAAAGGATGGACAGGGGGCTGGAAGGGCAATCAGCCCCAGCATTTT. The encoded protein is CASSKGWTGGWKGNQPQHF.

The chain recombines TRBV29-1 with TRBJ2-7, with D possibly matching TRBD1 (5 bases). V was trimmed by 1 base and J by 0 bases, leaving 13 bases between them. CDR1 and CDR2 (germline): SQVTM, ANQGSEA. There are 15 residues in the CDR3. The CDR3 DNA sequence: TGCAGCGTTGAAGTTACTACAGGCAGCTCCTACGAGCAGTACTTC. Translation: CSVEVTTGSSYEQYF.

The CDR3 coding sequence is TGTGCCAGCAGCTTGCAGCGGGCTCCTGCTGGGGAAAAACTGTTTTTT. Amino acids: CASSLQRAPAGEKLFF. This rearrangement joins TRBV5-8 to TRBJ1-4; D is uncertain. V lost 1 base to trimming and J lost 8 bases, with 18 bases between them. The CDR3 totals 16 residues. The germline CDR1 and CDR2 sequences are SGHTS and YDEGEE.

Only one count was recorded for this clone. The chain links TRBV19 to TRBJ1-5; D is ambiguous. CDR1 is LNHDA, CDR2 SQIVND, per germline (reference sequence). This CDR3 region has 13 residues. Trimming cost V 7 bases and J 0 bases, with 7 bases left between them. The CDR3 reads CASNENSNQPQHF. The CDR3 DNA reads TGTGCCAGTAATGAGAATAGCAATCAGCCCCAGCATTTT.

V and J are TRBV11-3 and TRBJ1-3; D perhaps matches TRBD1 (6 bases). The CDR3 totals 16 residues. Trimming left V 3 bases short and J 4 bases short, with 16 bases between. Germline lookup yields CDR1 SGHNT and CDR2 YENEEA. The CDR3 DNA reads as TGTGCCAGCAGCTTTTCTGTCACGGGGGGCGGAAACACCATATATTTT. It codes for CASSFSVTGGGNTIYF.

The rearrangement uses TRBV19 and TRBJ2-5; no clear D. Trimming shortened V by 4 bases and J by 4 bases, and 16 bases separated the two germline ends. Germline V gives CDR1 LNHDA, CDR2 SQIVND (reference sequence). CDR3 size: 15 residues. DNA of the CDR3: TGTGCCAGTAGTAAAAATGCCGATACCGGAGAGACCCAGTACTTC. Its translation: CASSKNADTGETQYF.

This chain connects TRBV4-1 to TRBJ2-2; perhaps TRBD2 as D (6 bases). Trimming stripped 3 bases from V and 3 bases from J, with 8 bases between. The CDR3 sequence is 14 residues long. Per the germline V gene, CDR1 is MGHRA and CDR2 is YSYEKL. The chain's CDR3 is CASSHGGYTGELFF. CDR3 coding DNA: TGCGCCAGCAGCCATGGGGGGTACACCGGGGAGCTGTTTTTT.

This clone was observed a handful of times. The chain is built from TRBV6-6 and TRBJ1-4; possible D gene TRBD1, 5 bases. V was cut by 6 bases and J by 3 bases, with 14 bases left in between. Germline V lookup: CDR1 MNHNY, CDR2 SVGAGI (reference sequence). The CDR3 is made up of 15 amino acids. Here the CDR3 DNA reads TGTGCCAGCAGGGGCCTAGGGGTGGCTAATGAAAAACTGTTTTTT. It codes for CASRGLGVANEKLFF.